Below, 27 T cell receptor beta chains from the same sample are listed, as sequenced in a study of CD8 T cells in Susac syndrome. The authors reverse transcribed about 0.5 to 1 ug RNA with random hexamers. MiXCR, applied by TCRdb to the immunoSEQ multiplex PCR reads, yields one record per CDR3 protein. The sample carries more than 20,000 distinct CDR3 sequences, approximately 93% recorded once. The specimen was CD8+ T cells from PBMCs. The origin of the receptors is a human donor in good health.

This clonotype was observed once. The J gene is TRBJ1-2, the V gene TRBV12-3 or TRBV12-4; the match to TRBD1 covers 9 bases. V lost 8 bases and J lost 2; bases outside the gene matches: 6. CDR3 size: 14 residues. CDR3 nucleotide sequence: TGTGCCAGCTCCGGCGGGACAGGGAACTATGGCTACACCTTC. It specifies CASSGGTGNYGYTF.

This chain joins TRBV19 and TRBJ2-7; 9 bases align to TRBD1. The CDR3 sequence is 15 residues long. Germline assignment: CDR1 LNHDA and CDR2 SQIVND (reference sequence). V shed 5 bases, J shed 3 bases, and the junction held 8 bases outside the gene matches. The CDR3 spells CASSFSGTGIYEQYF. In nucleotides, the CDR3 is TGTGCCAGTAGTTTTTCCGGGACAGGGATCTACGAGCAGTACTTC.

V is TRBV29-1 and J is TRBJ1-1, with D maybe TRBD1 (6 bases). The CDR3 runs 11 residues. Germline CDR1 SQVTM, CDR2 ANQGSEA. V was pared by 4 bases and J by 6 bases, with 9 bases between. CDR3 in DNA: TGCAGCGTTGTCAGACAGGCTGAAGCTTTCTTT. The encoded protein is CSVVRQAEAFF.

The count of this clonotype is one. The CDR3 nucleotides read TGTGCCAGCAGTTCCCTCGGAGCGACGAACACCGGGGAGCTGTTTTTT. Residues: CASSSLGATNTGELFF. The chain couples TRBV7-9 to TRBJ2-2; no firm D call. CDR1 and CDR2 from the germline V gene are SEHNR and FQNEAQ (reference sequence). V lost 6 bases, J lost 0 bases, and 14 bases lay in between. The CDR3 contains 16 residues.

This clonotype was detected only once. The chain recombines TRBV7-8 with TRBJ1-5; 7 bases align to TRBD1. With 5 bases clipped from V and 4 bases from J, the junction kept 8 bases outside the gene matches. Per germline, CDR1 SGHVS and CDR2 FQNEAQ. The CDR3 sequence is 15 residues long. CDR3 in DNA: TGTGCCAGCAGCCCCGGGACAGCTTCAAATCAGCCCCAGCATTTT. This sequence encodes CASSPGTASNQPQHF.

The chain recombines TRBV7-2 with TRBJ2-3, with 8 nucleotides matching TRBD2. V dropped 5 bases and J dropped 1; count of bases not matched to a gene: 5. This CDR3 contains 15 residues. Germline lookup yields CDR1 SGHTA and CDR2 FQGNSA. DNA of the CDR3: TGTGCCAGCAGCCCAACTAGCGGAGGCACAGATACGCAGTATTTT. It translates to CASSPTSGGTDTQYF. Combining the CDR3 with reference TRBV7-2 and TRBJ2-3 gives the whole variable domain GAGVSQSPSNKVTEKGKDVELRCDPISGHTALYWYRQSLGQGLEFLIYFQGNSAPDKSGLPSDRFSAERTGGSVSTLTIQRTQQEDSAVYLCASSPTSGGTDTQYFGPGTRLTVL.

J is TRBJ2-2 and V is TRBV6-2 or TRBV6-3; tentatively, D is TRBD1 (7 bases). CDR3 length equals 16 residues. V was trimmed by 10 bases and J by 1 base, leaving 19 bases between them. Germline V CDR1 and CDR2: MNHEY, SVGEGT. As DNA, the CDR3 is TGTGCCATCTCAGGGGGGCCGGATGTGAACACCGGGGAGCTGTTTTTT. Residues: CAISGGPDVNTGELFF.

This sequence joins TRBV4-3 and TRBJ1-1, with D hard to call. The CDR3 contains 16 residues. Trimming stripped 4 bases from V and 1 base from J, with 16 bases between. CDR1 is LGHNA, CDR2 YSLEER, per germline. The CDR3 is CASSRWASQRNTEAFF. CDR3 DNA sequence: TGCGCCAGCAGCCGTTGGGCCAGCCAAAGGAACACTGAAGCTTTCTTT.

This clonotype was detected only once. The chain is built from TRBV27 and TRBJ2-7; TRBD1 matches at 9 bases. V shed 3 bases, J shed 5 bases, and the junction held 5 bases outside the gene matches. The CDR3 is made up of 14 amino acids. Germline CDR1 and CDR2: MNHEY and SMNVEV (reference sequence). CDR3 DNA sequence: TGTGCCAGCAGTTTGGGGACAGGGCTGGACGAGCAGTACTTC. It translates to CASSLGTGLDEQYF.

The J gene is TRBJ1-1, the V gene TRBV6-5, with D tentatively TRBD1 (5 bases). Trimming shortened V by 6 bases and J by 1 base, and 9 bases separated the two germline ends. This CDR3 has 13 amino acids. Per germline, CDR1 MNHEY and CDR2 SVGAGI. The CDR3 spells CASRSGRNTEAFF. CDR3 nucleotide sequence: TGTGCCAGCAGATCGGGACGGAACACTGAAGCTTTCTTT.

The V call is TRBV9, the J call TRBJ2-1; the match to TRBD2 covers 8 bases. The germline CDR1 and CDR2 sequences are SGDLS and YYNGEE. The CDR3 consists of 16 residues. V dropped 1 base and J dropped 7; count of bases not matched to a gene: 10. The CDR3 DNA follows: TGTGCCAGCAGCGTAAATAACGGGGGGGCCGGGAATGAGCAGTTCTTC. The encoded protein is CASSVNNGGAGNEQFF.

This clonotype turned up a few times. The J gene is TRBJ2-2, the V gene TRBV6-1, with D possibly TRBD1 on 5 matching bases. Germline CDR1 and CDR2: MNHNS and SASEGT. Trimming took off 2 bases at V and 4 bases at J, with 14 bases between the two ends. The CDR3 extends over 16 amino acids. The CDR3 sequence is CASSEMDIGSTGELFF. The CDR3 nucleotides read TGTGCCAGCAGTGAAATGGACATCGGTAGCACCGGGGAGCTGTTTTTT.

This chain connects TRBV6-5 to TRBJ2-7, with 9 positions matching TRBD1. Germline CDR1 MNHEY, CDR2 SVGAGI. The CDR3 extends over 17 amino acids. With 4 bases clipped from V and 0 bases from J, the junction kept 10 bases outside the gene matches. CDR3 residues: CASSSGTGSLHSYEQYF. Written as DNA, the CDR3 is TGTGCCAGCAGTTCCGGGACAGGGTCGCTACACTCCTACGAGCAGTACTTC.

CDR3 sequence: CASSKGDRATEEKLFF. The CDR3 coding sequence is TGTGCCAGTAGTAAGGGGGACCGGGCTACGGAGGAAAAACTGTTTTTT. The chain links TRBV19 to TRBJ1-4; weak D call: TRBD1 (6 bases). Trimming left V 4 bases short and J 8 bases short, with 20 bases between. The CDR3 covers 16 residues. Germline V gene data show CDR1 as LNHDA and CDR2 as SQIVND (reference sequence).

This chain uses TRBV18 with TRBJ2-3; a weak D match, TRBD2 (6 bases). The CDR3 sequence is 15 residues long. V lost 2 bases to trimming and J lost 8 bases, with 17 bases between them. Germline lookup yields CDR1 KGHSH and CDR2 LQKENI. The CDR3 region has the DNA TGTGCCAGCTCACCATCCCCCCCGGGAGTTGGTACGCAGTATTTT. Amino acids: CASSPSPPGVGTQYF.

The rearrangement joins TRBV13 to TRBJ2-1; D is possibly TRBD2 (6 bases). V lost 6 bases to trimming and J lost 0 bases, with 9 bases between them. In germline, CDR1 is PRHDT, CDR2 FYEKMQ (reference sequence). This CDR3 has 14 amino acids. DNA of the CDR3: TGTGCCAGCAGATGGGGAGGCTCCTACAATGAGCAGTTCTTC. Its translation: CASRWGGSYNEQFF.

The chain carries TRBV5-5 and TRBJ2-7; TRBD1 or TRBD2 may be the D gene (5 bases each). CDR3 length: 15 residues. Germline-derived CDR1 and CDR2 are SGHKS and YYEKEE (reference sequence). V lost 4 bases to trimming and J lost 0 bases, with 14 bases between them. This CDR3 reads CASSPGRQGSYEQYF. In nucleotides, the CDR3 is TGTGCCAGCAGCCCGGGGCGGCAGGGCTCCTACGAGCAGTACTTC.

This clonotype was detected only once. The genes are TRBV12-3 or TRBV12-4 and TRBJ2-2; no firm D call. The germline V and J ends were trimmed by 4 bases and 1 base, with 1 base remaining between them. The CDR3 totals 12 residues. CDR3 region: CASSWNTGELFF. For the CDR3, the DNA is TGTGCCAGCAGTTGGAACACCGGGGAGCTGTTTTTT.

The chain is built from TRBV12-3 or TRBV12-4 and TRBJ2-2; no definite D call. CDR3 length: 16 residues. V was trimmed by 2 bases and J by 1 base, leaving 11 bases between them. Here the CDR3 DNA reads TGTGCCAGCAGTTTAAGGCGCCACATGAACACCGGGGAGCTGTTTTTT. Translated: CASSLRRHMNTGELFF.

This rearrangement joins TRBV10-2 to TRBJ2-3; D is unresolved. The CDR3 is 11 amino acids. Trimming stripped 2 bases from V and 11 bases from J, with 8 bases between. Germline V CDR1 and CDR2: WSHSY, SAAADI. For the CDR3, the DNA is TGCGCCAGCAGTGAGAGGGCCGGGCAGTATTTT. Translating gives CASSERAGQYF.

This chain joins TRBV5-4 and TRBJ2-7, with 8 bases that match TRBD2. J lost 4 bases, V lost 3 bases, and 9 bases had no gene match. The CDR3 sequence is 15 residues long. In germline, CDR1 is SGHNT, CDR2 YYREEE (reference sequence). This CDR3 is CASSWSTGGRYEQYF. The CDR3 nucleotides are TGTGCCAGCAGCTGGAGTACGGGGGGGCGATACGAGCAGTACTTC. The full variable domain, rest sourced from reference TRBV5-4 and TRBJ2-7, is ETGVTQSPTHLIKTRGQQVTLRCSSQSGHNTVSWYQQALGQGPQFIFQYYREEENGRGNFPPRFSGLQFPNYSSELNVNALELDDSALYLCASSWSTGGRYEQYFGPGTRLTVT.

This clonotype was counted a single time. The CDR3 loop reads CASSSPSGTGKKLFF. The CDR3 DNA is TGTGCCAGCAGCTCCCCCTCCGGGACAGGAAAAAAACTGTTTTTT. This chain uses TRBV6-6 with TRBJ1-4, with 8 positions matching TRBD1. CDR3 length: 15 residues. After removal of 6 bases from V and 9 bases from J, the junction contained 12 bases not matched to a gene. Looked up from germline, CDR1 is MNHNY and CDR2 is SVGAGI (reference sequence).

CDR3 bases: TGTGCCAGCAGCCTCCGGGACAGAGATACGCAGTATTTT. It yields the protein CASSLRDRDTQYF. This chain uses TRBV7-9 with TRBJ2-3; 7 bases agree with TRBD1. From germline, CDR1 is SEHNR and CDR2 FQNEAQ (reference sequence). The CDR3 spans 13 residues. Trimming at V came to 5 bases and at J to 5 bases, leaving 4 bases not matched to a gene.

The chain uses TRBV9 and TRBJ2-1, with TRBD1 identical over 10 bases. Germline V gene data show CDR1 as SGDLS and CDR2 as YYNGEE. CDR3 size: 15 residues. The V gene end was trimmed by 0 bases and the J gene end by 8 bases; junction bases not matched to a gene: 5. The DNA for the CDR3 is TGTGCCAGCAGCGTAGTGGGACAGGGGTGGGATGAGCAGTTCTTC. As protein: CASSVVGQGWDEQFF.

The chain couples TRBV9 to TRBJ2-1; D may be TRBD2 (5 bases). Germline values: CDR1 SGDLS, CDR2 YYNGEE. The V end lost 4 bases, the J end lost 5 bases, and 19 bases lay between the germline ends. The CDR3 contains 16 residues. In DNA form, the CDR3 reads TGTGCCAGCAGCCTGGACTCGAAACCCCCTGACAATGAGCAGTTCTTC. Translating gives CASSLDSKPPDNEQFF.

The chain links TRBV29-1 to TRBJ2-7; TRBD1 matches 10 bases. Losses at the gene ends were 7 bases for V and 0 bases for J; bases not matched to a gene: 9. CDR3 size: 15 residues. CDR1 is SQVTM, CDR2 ANQGSEA, per germline. CDR3: CSAFGTGDFSYEQYF. CDR3 coding DNA: TGCAGCGCTTTTGGGACAGGGGACTTCTCCTACGAGCAGTACTTC.

This chain uses TRBV27 with TRBJ1-3; no clear D gene. CDR3 length equals 14 residues. V lost 0 bases and J 3 bases, leaving 6 bases between the germline ends. The germline V gene has CDR1 MNHEY and CDR2 SMNVEV (reference sequence). The CDR3 is CASSLSAHGNTIYF. The CDR3 DNA follows: TGTGCCAGCAGTTTATCGGCACATGGAAACACCATATATTTT.